This record looks at one T cell receptor (beta chain) sequence and its context. No antigen is known for it. The CDR3 is 17 amino acids. V lost 3 bases, J lost 3 bases, and 22 bases lay in between. The V gene's germline CDR1 is SGHNT and CDR2 YYREEE (reference sequence). This sample was included in a study of T-cell reconstitution after alpha-beta-depleted transplantation in children. General study findings and limits: Elevated TCRbeta diversity at day 60 was traced, in some patients, to surviving recipient T cells and thymic progenitors. It was newly produced T cells that mostly accounted for T-cell counts and diversity one year after transplant. Expanded clones from the graft, numbering several hundred, reportedly supplied alpha-beta T cells about two months after transplant.

Unique molecular identifiers tagged the TCRbeta library. TCRdb independently ran MiXCR on the PCR reads; one entry per CDR3 protein. Among some 600,000 distinct CDR3 sequences listed, 10% to 15% were seen once. This specimen was PBMCs, mostly from graft donor cells, taken 360 days after TCRalphabeta/CD19-depleted stem cell transplant. V and J are TRBV5-4 and TRBJ2-7, with a weak D call TRBD2 (6 bases). The sequence was collected from a male patient under 18 who had a stem cell transplant for acute myeloid leukemia, so the T cells may come from the graft donor. CDR3 DNA sequence: TGTGCCAGCAGCTACGGCCCGAGTGGCGCGGGAATCTACGAGCAGTACTTC. This sequence encodes CASSYGPSGAGIYEQYF.